The 7 T cell receptor beta chains below were found in one sample sequenced in a study of cytomegalovirus exposure and HLA in healthy donors. Profiling relied on immunoSEQ multiplex PCR, and the TCRdb table lists in-frame clones only, not all of them. The sample has 250,000 to 350,000 clones; 86% are singletons. Sequences were obtained from PBMCs. Every receptor here comes from a woman between 18 and 29 years old in good health and CMV-seronegative.

This clone was seen more than once but under ten times. The rearrangement links TRBV4-1 to TRBJ2-7, with D maybe TRBD2 (5 bases). The germline V gene encodes CDR1 MGHRA and CDR2 YSYEKL. The CDR3 has 15 amino acids. V lost 6 bases to trimming and J lost 2 bases, with 17 bases between them. The CDR3 sequence is CASRPLLGGPYEQYF. DNA for the CDR3: TGCGCCAGCAGGCCCCTATTAGGAGGTCCCTACGAGCAGTACTTC.

The chain has TRBV5-5 and TRBJ1-3, with a weak D call TRBD1 (5 bases). CDR3 length: 16 residues. V dropped 4 bases and J dropped 0 bases, with 14 bases sitting between them. Germline loops: CDR1 SGHKS, CDR2 YYEKEE (reference sequence). The CDR3 DNA reads as TGTGCCAGCAGCCCCGGGGGGACCAGCTCTGGAAACACCATATATTTT. Its protein product is CASSPGGTSSGNTIYF.

This clone was observed a single time. The chain recombines TRBV28 with TRBJ2-3, with 14 bases that match TRBD2. The germline CDR1 and CDR2 sequences are MDHEN and SYDVKM. J gave up 4 bases and V 5 bases, and 5 bases lay outside the gene matches. The CDR3 spans 16 residues. The CDR3 bases are TGTGCCAGCAGTCAGGGACTAGCGGGAGTGTCAGATACGCAGTATTTT. Amino acids: CASSQGLAGVSDTQYF.

The chain employs TRBV5-1 and TRBJ1-2, with unresolved D. Looked up from germline, CDR1 is SGHRS and CDR2 is YFSETQ. This CDR3 has 13 amino acids. Trimming cost V 5 bases and J 5 bases, with 13 bases left between them. CDR3 coding DNA: TGCGCCAGCAGAAAGGACGCGGGGTATGGCTACACCTTC. Translated: CASRKDAGYGYTF.

The chain carries TRBV4-1 and TRBJ2-5; 9 bases match TRBD2. V lost 4 bases to trimming and J lost 2 bases; unmatched junction nucleotides: 8. The CDR3 is 16 amino acids. Germline V lookup: CDR1 MGHRA, CDR2 YSYEKL. This CDR3 reads CASSRMNLAGQETQYF. Here the CDR3 DNA reads TGCGCCAGCAGCCGGATGAACCTAGCGGGGCAAGAGACCCAGTACTTC.

The chain couples TRBV19 to TRBJ1-4, with D perhaps TRBD1 (5 bases). Trimming left V 5 bases short and J 7 bases short, with 20 bases between. Germline CDR1 reads LNHDA; CDR2 reads SQIVND (reference sequence). The CDR3 totals 16 residues. The CDR3 spells CASSPGLTSSAEKLFF. DNA of the CDR3: TGTGCCAGTAGTCCGGGACTCACCAGCTCTGCTGAAAAACTGTTTTTT.

CDR3: CASSPTFYEQYF. CDR3 bases: TGTGCCAGCAGCCCGACTTTCTACGAGCAGTACTTC. This chain connects TRBV21-1 to TRBJ2-7; the listed D gene, TRBD2, was not tested against the DNA. TRBV21-1 counts as a pseudogene. This CDR3 is built from 12 residues.